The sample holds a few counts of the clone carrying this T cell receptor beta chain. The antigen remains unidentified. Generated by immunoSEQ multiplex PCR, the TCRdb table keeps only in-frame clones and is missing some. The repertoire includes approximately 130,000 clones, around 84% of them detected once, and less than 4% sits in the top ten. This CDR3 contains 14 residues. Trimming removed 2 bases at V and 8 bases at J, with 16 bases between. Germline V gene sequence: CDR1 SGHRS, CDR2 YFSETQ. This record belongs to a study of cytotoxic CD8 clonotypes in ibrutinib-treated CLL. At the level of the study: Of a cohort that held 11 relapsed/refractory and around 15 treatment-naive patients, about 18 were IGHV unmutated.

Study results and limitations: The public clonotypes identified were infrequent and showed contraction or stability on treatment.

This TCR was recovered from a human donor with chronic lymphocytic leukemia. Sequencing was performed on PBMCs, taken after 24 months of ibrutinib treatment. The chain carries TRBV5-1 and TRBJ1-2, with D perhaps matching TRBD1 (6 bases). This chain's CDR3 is CASSLTGLAGGYTF. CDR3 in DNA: TGCGCCAGCAGCTTAACAGGGCTCGCAGGGGGCTACACCTTC.